This T cell receptor (beta chain) was profiled in a study of cytomegalovirus exposure and HLA in healthy donors (dated by TCRdb to about 2017). Turning to the overall study: An earlier analysis of 550 to 700 of the donors reported 250 to 350 Gb of sequence data and 117 million unique TCR beta sequences from 150 million to 200 million T cells. To predict cytomegalovirus infection status, the study combined high-throughput TCR immunosequencing, statistical association of individual TCRs with disease status, and machine learning. Among the roughly 390 genotyped donors, 81% belonged to the genetic ancestry cluster associated with self-reported Caucasian donors. An early release that covered some 630 HLA-typed donors contained around 300 gigabases of sequencing data and tens of millions of unique TCR sequences. The study profiled the T cell repertoires of 666 subjects by immunosequencing and related them to cytomegalovirus serostatus. In a later genetic analysis, genome-wide SNP genotypes for about three fifths of the roughly 670 donors were used, and that subset was treated as a discovery cohort. A later analysis re-analyzed previously published TCR beta repertoires from several hundred donors and added high-resolution HLA genotyping to study TCR occurrence patterns. The study aimed to test whether signatures of past pathogen exposure could be identified by cataloging public T cell receptors. An earlier analysis of some 500 of the donors applied high-throughput TCR beta sequencing to assess whether each TCR beta V gene segment acted as functional or pseudogenic. Class I and class II HLA loci were covered by the typing at four-digit resolution. In addition to the first cohort of about 650 subjects, a separate validation cohort of approximately 130 different subjects was used. Alongside the repertoire data, information on donor age, sex, ethnicity and CMV serostatus was compiled. On average, 235,054 unique TCR beta nucleotide sequences were sequenced per donor among a few hundred genotyped donors of the cohort, with about 19% of those sequences being non-productive. The number of typed donors differed by locus: about 620-630 for A, B, C, DRB1 and DQB1; approximately 530 for DQA1; 606 for DPA1; and around 490 for DPB1. Roughly 5 DR-DQ haplotypes were handled as single units for association and clustering, since linkage in the cohort was strong. The later analysis used no new phenotypic data to find candidate immune exposures, relying instead on TCR beta sequences and their occurrence across donors. Every repertoire in the discovery cohort had been generated on one and the same sequencing platform. Overall study outcomes, separate from this receptor: In a later analysis, the rate of TCR association differed among HLA loci, with DRB1 alleles having the most associated TCRs and HLA-C alleles having the fewest. An earlier analysis of around 500 of the donors showed that most TCR beta V segments appeared in productive rearrangements either about 90% or about 30% of the time, which broadly matched IMGT annotations. In a later genetic analysis, a missense DCLRE1C variant was associated with V-gene and J-gene trimming of TCR beta chains, and the association was replicated in an independent cohort. Because HLA typing was missing for some donors at each locus, association tests included only the typed subset. Most TCR sequences were seen in very few donors, while some public TCRs were found in many individuals. Only TCR beta chains were sequenced in this cohort, and the absence of alpha or paired-chain data limited detectable features. Most CMV-associated TCR beta chains appeared to be HLA-restricted in a later analysis, and the HLA associations seemed to be driven largely by CMV exposure. The presence/absence analyses assumed that sequencing depth was roughly uniform across donors, and that assumption may not be true. A further reported finding was that TCR beta sequences accurately predicted the HLA-A and HLA-B alleles for most subjects in the first cohort. A later analysis reported that several top co-occurrence clusters appeared linked to parvovirus B19, influenza, CMV and Epstein-Barr virus. A total of about 180 TCR beta chains were listed by the study as associated with cytomegalovirus. A later genetic analysis reported fewer N-insertions in productive TCRs among donors in an Asian-associated ancestry cluster than the approximately 670-donor mean. A later analysis associated 16,951 TCR beta sequences with specific HLA alleles at a false discovery rate of 0.05. Strong co-occurrence of HLA alleles, especially DR and DQ, made assigning TCR associations to individual alleles difficult. Some IMGT-functional V segments, including TRBV6-2 and TRBV6-3, could not be told apart with the 87-base-pair reads, so those segments were excluded. According to the authors, the approach could potentially be generalized to other disease states and immunological phenotypes. Because counts were too low, roughly 16 rarely observed V segments, including chromosome 9 orphons, were left out of the earlier analysis of several hundred of the donors. In a later analysis, HLA-associated TCR beta chains showed more clonal expansion and lower generation probabilities than non-associated chains that were equally common. For the cohort, immune exposure information was limited to CMV serostatus. A cluster of highly shared sequence variants was judged likely to represent a technical artifact of the sequencing pipeline. Cytomegalovirus status was reported to be diagnosed by the classifier with high specificity and sensitivity in both the original and validation cohorts. Three of the identified cytomegalovirus-associated TCR beta chains were confirmed in vitro to be specific for cytomegalovirus antigens. Correlated functional status among segregating V segments might reflect linkage disequilibrium, but an unknown experimental factor could not be ruled out.

The cohort comprised 550 to 700 healthy bone marrow donors. At the time of sampling, all cohort members were nominally healthy, though unrecorded immune exposures were likely present. The donor was CMV seropositive and belonged to the group of 270 or so seropositive cohort members. A peripheral blood sample was provided by each donor, and peripheral blood mononuclear cells were used for TCR beta sequencing. Genomic DNA extraction from the blood cell samples was performed with the Qiagen DNeasy Blood Extraction Kit. The library relied on the immunoSEQ multiplex PCR assay. For the multiplex PCR, a mixture combining 60 forward primers for TCR Vbeta segments and 13 reverse primers for TCR Jbeta segments was used. The CDR3 region of rearranged TCR beta genes was amplified from genomic DNA with a multiplex PCR assay. The amplified TCR beta libraries were sequenced on the Illumina HiSeq System as 87-base-pair reads. The original methods were these. A later analysis tallied some 79 million unique TCR beta chains across the 640 or so repertoires, and around 9.9 million of those chains were shared by two or more donors. To remove PCR and sequencing errors, raw reads were error-corrected and collapsed into unique sequences using a nearest-neighbor algorithm that merged closely related sequences. Alignment of CDR3 sequences to IMGT reference sequences was used to assign V, D and J gene segments. For a sequence to be retained, at least a six-nucleotide match to both a V gene segment and a J gene segment was required. Rearrangements were called productive when the CDR3 lacked stop codons and stayed in frame with V and J; all others were non-productive. Following IMGT convention, CDR3 was defined as the stretch from the second conserved V-encoded cysteine up to the conserved J-encoded phenylalanine. Sequences without an unambiguous match to a single V gene segment were excluded from the earlier analysis of several hundred of the donors. An earlier analysis of several hundred of the donors classified V segments as functional when productive rearrangements were above 56.7% and as segregating when the standard deviation between donors was above 5%. To diagnose cytomegalovirus status from the catalog of TCR beta chain sequences, a statistical classification framework was built. V and J gene assignment, in a later analysis, came from comparing TCR nucleotide sequences with IMGT/GENE-DB human TR gene sequences. In a later analysis, CDR3 sequences and most-parsimonious VDJ recombination scenarios were assigned using the TCRdist pipeline. In a later analysis, each TCR beta chain was defined by its CDR3 amino acid sequence together with its V-gene family, and reads lacking a unique V-gene family were excluded. To address suspected cross-contamination and a sequencing artifact, a later analysis removed around 590 highly shared, low-generation-probability nucleotide sequences. In a later analysis, a clonal expansion index was calculated for each public chain from normalized within-repertoire ranks of inferred template counts. Generation probabilities in a later analysis came from a VDJ recombination model fitted to out-of-frame rearrangements, and those results were checked against IGoR. A later analysis scored TCR-TCR, TCR-HLA and TCR-CMV co-occurrence with hypergeometric tests, applying a repertoire-size bias correction to TCR pairs. False discovery rates were estimated in a later analysis by permuting HLA or CMV assignments 20 times. In a later analysis, co-occurring TCRs were grouped using DBSCAN, with TCRdist sequence similarity added in when clustering inside HLA-allele-positive subsets. Repertoires with fewer than 30,000 or more than 120,000 public chains, plus five repertoires with anomalous nucleotide sharing, were excluded from co-occurrence clustering. Here the immuneACCESS table is served through TCRdb, limited to in-frame sequences with V and J called. Missing clones are a known gap in these copies; in checked studies unresolved V genes cover under half, and the rest lacks a known reason. The V and J calls and the clone size are those of that table, but D and trimming were determined from the DNA. This sample gives around 200,000 clones in total; roughly 80% of them show up just once. The top ten constitute roughly 5.5% of the sample.

Deletion took 4 bases off V and 7 bases off J, with a span of 14 bases between the germline ends. The germline V gene encodes CDR1 WNHNN and CDR2 SYGVQD (reference sequence). The CDR3 sequence holds 14 residues, the cysteine and phenylalanine included. Solely the CDR3 DNA is kept, with 42 bases framed from the first base. A note on this clone: The antigen it binds to is not known. Base quality data are lacking; no much larger clone is found one base away.

Sequencing was performed on PBMCs. This TCR was recovered from a man between 40 and 49 years old in good health and CMV-seropositive. Recombination linked TRBV10-1 to TRBJ1-5; perhaps TRBD1 is the D gene, with 6 bases matching. The encoded CDR3 is CASSAGGARQPQHF. The DNA sequence is TGCGCCAGCAGTGCGGGGGGGGCGAGGCAGCCCCAGCATTTT.